Below, 16 T cell receptor beta chains from the same sample are listed, as sequenced in a study of long-term antiretroviral therapy in people with HIV. The assay used was immunoSEQ (version v3.0), run at survey level. Produced via immunoSEQ multiplex PCR; TCRdb's table is partial and in-frame only. Here the sample spans roughly 8,500 clones, around 85% being singletons. Material: unsorted PBMCs, obtained 2.5 to 2.7 years before starting antiretroviral therapy. These receptors originate from a man aged 35 to 55 with HIV.

In its sample, this clone was seen a few times. The J gene is TRBJ1-3, the V gene TRBV5-1, with D unclear. This CDR3 is 12 amino acids long. Germline assignment: CDR1 SGHRS and CDR2 YFSETQ. Between the trimmed V and J ends, which lost 3 bases and 4 bases, there was a span of 5 bases. CDR3 sequence reads: CASSSTGNTIYF. CDR3 DNA sequence: TGCGCCAGCAGCTCAACCGGAAACACCATATATTTT.

The rearrangement links TRBV5-4 to TRBJ2-6; D not certain. CDR1 and CDR2 from the germline V gene are SGHNT and YYREEE (reference sequence). This CDR3 has 18 amino acids. The V and J ends lost 2 bases and 0 bases respectively, with 15 bases between them. Written as DNA, the CDR3 is TGTGCCAGCAGCTTTTTGGGCAGCTCGAGCTCTGGGGCCAACGTCCTGACTTTC. Protein sequence: CASSFLGSSSSGANVLTF.

For the CDR3, the DNA is TGTGCCAGTAGTATAAGGGGTAGTGACGAGCAGTACTTC. Translation gives CASSIRGSDEQYF. This chain uses TRBV19 with TRBJ2-7, with a weak D call TRBD1 (5 bases). V lost 2 bases, J lost 5 bases, and 10 bases lay in between. CDR1 and CDR2 from the germline V gene are LNHDA and SQIVND (reference sequence). The CDR3 totals 13 residues.

The genes are TRBV4-3 and TRBJ1-5, with D perhaps TRBD1 (6 bases). V was pared by 0 bases and J by 4 bases, with 10 bases between. CDR1 and CDR2 (germline): LGHNA, YSLEER. This CDR3 contains 15 residues. CDR3 residues: CASSQDRGANQPQHF. The DNA of the CDR3 is TGCGCCAGCAGCCAAGATCGGGGGGCAAATCAGCCCCAGCATTTT.

This clone occurred once. V gene TRBV30 combines with J gene TRBJ2-7, with a tentative D call TRBD1 (5 bases). The germline V gene has CDR1 GTSNPN and CDR2 SVGIG (reference sequence). V lost 2 bases and J lost 2, with 13 bases in between. CDR3 length: 14 residues. CDR3 sequence reads: CAWSYGAYPYEQYF. CDR3 nucleotides: TGTGCCTGGAGTTATGGGGCTTATCCCTACGAGCAGTACTTC.

The gene calls are TRBV12-5 and TRBJ2-3; D unresolved. The germline V gene has CDR1 LGHNT and CDR2 FRNRAP. V was shortened by 6 bases and J by 2 bases, with 9 bases between the two germline ends. The CDR3 totals 13 residues. Here the CDR3 DNA reads TGTGCTAGTGGGCACTCAACCACAGATACGCAGTATTTT. It encodes CASGHSTTDTQYF.

As for this clone: A read error likely explains this, since a far larger clone differs by one base. The V call is TRBV11-3, the J call TRBJ2-2; D ambiguous. CDR3 length equals 12 residues. Germline lookup yields CDR1 SGHNT and CDR2 YENEEA. V dropped 1 base and J dropped 4 bases, with 1 base sitting between them. CDR3 sequence: CASSLGTGELFF. The CDR3 DNA sequence: TGTGCCAGCAGCTTAGGCACCGGGGAGCTGTTTTTT.

This clone appeared a single time. The rearrangement uses TRBV5-1 and TRBJ2-1, with 7 nucleotides matching TRBD2. Looked up from germline, CDR1 is SGHRS and CDR2 is YFSETQ. This CDR3 has 13 amino acids. With 3 bases clipped from V and 6 bases from J, the junction kept 3 bases outside the gene matches. The CDR3 nucleotides read TGCGCCAGCAGCTGGGACTATCCCAATGAGCAGTTCTTC. Translated, it gives CASSWDYPNEQFF.

This chain uses TRBV13 with TRBJ1-2; D possibly corresponds to TRBD1 (5 bases). The CDR3 extends over 15 amino acids. The germline V and J ends were trimmed by 1 base and 8 bases, with 17 bases remaining between them. CDR1 and CDR2 from the germline V gene are PRHDT and FYEKMQ (reference sequence). This chain's CDR3 is CASSLVGEGARGYTF. Here the CDR3 DNA reads TGTGCCAGCAGCTTAGTTGGAGAAGGGGCTAGGGGCTACACCTTC.

The rearrangement uses TRBV27 and TRBJ2-7; 8 nucleotides align to TRBD1. From germline, CDR1 is MNHEY and CDR2 SMNVEV (reference sequence). V shed 4 bases and J 3 bases; nucleotides not matched to a gene: 8. CDR3 length: 15 residues. CDR3 coding DNA: TGTGCCAGCAGTTCACAGGGGGGTTCTGTCTACGAGCAGTACTTC. This gives the protein CASSSQGGSVYEQYF.

V usage is TRBV6-5 and J usage is TRBJ2-2; 8 positions match TRBD1. V was pared by 7 bases and J by 1 base, with 2 bases of the junction left unmatched. CDR3 size: 14 residues. The V gene's germline CDR1 is MNHEY and CDR2 SVGAGI. The CDR3 region has the DNA TGTGCCAGCATCGGGACAGGGAACACCGGGGAGCTGTTTTTT. Its translation is CASIGTGNTGELFF.

The chain is built from TRBV5-6 and TRBJ1-2; perhaps TRBD1 as D (6 bases). Trimming removed 2 bases from V and 5 bases from J, with 25 bases in between. This CDR3 is built from 18 residues. Germline V gene data show CDR1 as SGHDT and CDR2 as YYEEEE. CDR3 DNA: TGTGCCAGCAGCTTCGGACAGACCTCTAATATAATCCTTTATGGCTACACCTTC. This codes for CASSFGQTSNIILYGYTF. Full variable domain (remainder filled in from reference TRBV5-6 and TRBJ1-2): DAGVTQSPTHLIKTRGQQVTLRCSPKSGHDTVSWYQQALGQGPQFIFQYYEEEERQRGNFPDRFSGHQFPNYSSELNVNALLLGDSALYLCASSFGQTSNIILYGYTFGSGTRLTVV.

The rearrangement joins TRBV4-3 to TRBJ2-7; a weak D match, TRBD1 (5 bases). V was clipped by 0 bases and J by 3 bases, with 15 bases between them. Germline V lookup: CDR1 LGHNA, CDR2 YSLEER. This CDR3 spans 16 amino acids. CDR3 DNA: TGCGCCAGCAGCCAAGAGTTCCGGGCAGGGATCTACGAGCAGTACTTC. Its protein product is CASSQEFRAGIYEQYF.

CDR3 in amino acids: CASSPSRADGEAFF. CDR3 coding DNA: TGTGCCAGCAGCCCGTCTAGGGCTGATGGTGAAGCTTTCTTT. This chain connects TRBV7-8 to TRBJ1-1; the D is unclear. V lost 5 bases and J lost 7, with 17 bases in between. This CDR3 has 14 amino acids. The germline gives CDR1 SGHVS, CDR2 FQNEAQ.

This clone was observed a few times. The chain employs TRBV5-4 and TRBJ1-1; 7 bases line up with TRBD1. Per the germline V gene, CDR1 is SGHNT and CDR2 is YYREEE (reference sequence). CDR3 length: 14 residues. V dropped 0 bases and J dropped 7; count of bases not matched to a gene: 6. The CDR3 loop is CASSLGRGSVEAFF. The CDR3 DNA sequence: TGTGCCAGCAGCTTGGGCAGGGGGAGTGTTGAAGCTTTCTTT.

The rearrangement joins TRBV6-1 to TRBJ1-1, with TRBD1 matching over 7 bases. V was clipped by 1 base and J by 2 bases; unmatched bases: 7. The germline gives CDR1 MNHNS, CDR2 SASEGT. CDR3 length: 16 amino acids. CDR3 nucleotide sequence: TGTGCCAGCAGTGAAGAAACAGGGGAATTTAACACTGAAGCTTTCTTT. It is translated as CASSEETGEFNTEAFF.